The T cell receptor (beta chain) described here comes from a study of T-cell reconstitution after alpha-beta-depleted transplantation in children. Construction of the TCRbeta library involved unique molecular identifiers. TCRdb analysed the PCR reads with MiXCR anew, one entry per CDR3 protein. The table records approximately 400,000 distinct CDR3 sequences, approximately 11% of them present only once. This clonotype has ten or more counts. With V trimmed by 6 bases and J by 5 bases, 5 bases remained unmatched. The CDR3 is 14 residues long. From germline, CDR1 is LNHNV and CDR2 YYDKDF (reference sequence).

This clonotype originated in a human donor who donated a stem cell graft to a child with acute myeloid leukemia. The chain couples TRBV15 to TRBJ1-5, with 9 positions matching TRBD1. The sequencing here drew on PBMCs from the stem cell graft donor, taken from the stem cell graft. The CDR3 DNA follows: TGTGCCACCAGACAGGGGGCGACCCATCAGCCCCAGCATTTT. This encodes CATRQGATHQPQHF.